This TCR beta chain was identified in a study of T-cell reconstitution after alpha-beta-depleted transplantation in children. Unique molecular identifiers were used in preparing the TCRbeta library. TCRdb used MiXCR to reprocess the PCR reads, holding one entry per CDR3 protein. Of over 200,000 distinct CDR3 sequences listed, approximately 19% are singletons. This CDR3 is 16 amino acids long. The junction had 11 bases not matched to a gene; V was cut back by 6 bases and J by 4 bases. Germline V lookup: CDR1 MNHEY, CDR2 SVGEGT. This sequence was found in a male patient between 2 and 15 years old who had a stem cell transplant for acute lymphoblastic leukemia, so the T cells may come from the graft donor. V is TRBV6-2 or TRBV6-3 and J is TRBJ2-5; 10 bases agree with TRBD1. Material: PBMCs, mostly from graft donor cells, obtained 360 days after TCRalphabeta/CD19-depleted stem cell transplant. The CDR3 region is CASRNPRTGGRETQYF. The CDR3 coding sequence is TGTGCCAGCAGAAACCCTCGGACAGGGGGAAGAGAGACCCAGTACTTC.